Listed below are T cell receptor beta chains from one sample, sequenced in a study of T cell repertoires in cytomegalovirus infection. These TCRs' antigens remain unknown. MiXCR, run by TCRdb on the reads, gives a single entry per CDR3 protein. In the table there are approximately 310,000 distinct CDR3 sequences, roughly 25% of which are singletons. Sequenced here: cultured PBMCs, sampled from culture after CMV antigen stimulation. These receptor sequences come from a human donor in good health (CMV status not recorded). Some clones in this sample may be carry-over from other donors' samples. The CDR3 runs from the conserved cysteine through the conserved F or W. Each record gives: V gene, CDR3 length, J gene, CDR3 protein.

V: TRBV7-5
length: 18
J: TRBJ2-3
CDR3: CISVPEAPIGLAPDTQYF

V: TRBV28
length: 17
J: TRBJ2-2
CDR3: CASSLAGYRIKIGELFF

V: TRBV2
length: 13
J: TRBJ2-6
CDR3: CALRTGEANVLTF

V: TRBV3-1
length: 16
J: TRBJ2-6
CDR3: CASSRRGSSGANVLTF

V: TRBV4-3
length: 15
J: TRBJ2-1
CDR3: CASSIFRGRDNEQFF

V: TRBV7-2
length: 12
J: TRBJ2-3
CDR3: CASSLGVNTQYF

V: TRBV29-1
length: 13
J: TRBJ1-5
CDR3: CSVGLGASQPQHF

V: TRBV29-1
length: 13
J: TRBJ2-3
CDR3: CSVEREDEDTQYF

V: TRBV12-3/TRBV12-4
length: 14
J: TRBJ2-7
CDR3: CASSRRRESHEQYF

V: TRBV28
length: 15
J: TRBJ1-5
CDR3: CASSSGQNFNQPQHF

V: TRBV6-1
length: 13
J: TRBJ2-5
CDR3: CASSPRETGTQYF

V: TRBV7-9
length: 15
J: TRBJ1-2
CDR3: CASSSPTGRTYGYTF

V: TRBV6-2/TRBV6-3
length: 14
J: TRBJ1-5
CDR3: CASSLVEEFQPQHF

V: TRBV7-2
length: 16
J: TRBJ2-5
CDR3: CASSPQLAGGLETQYF

V: TRBV19
length: 13
J: TRBJ2-2
CDR3: CASSTQNTGELFF

V: TRBV7-2
length: 13
J: TRBJ2-3
CDR3: CASSREREDTQYF

V: TRBV7-9
length: 19
J: TRBJ1-2
CDR3: CASSPPNPRQGRFNYGYTF

V: TRBV19
length: 16
J: TRBJ2-1
CDR3: CASSIRTSGLHNEQFF

V: TRBV20-1
length: 11
J: TRBJ2-1
CDR3: CSARGHNEQFF

V: TRBV6-2/TRBV6-3
length: 12
J: TRBJ2-3
CDR3: CASSPVVDTQYF

V: TRBV20-1
length: 15
J: TRBJ2-2
CDR3: CSARDGTANTGELFF

V: TRBV7-2
length: 15
J: TRBJ2-3
CDR3: CASSYEGRHTDTQYF

V: TRBV20-1
length: 17
J: TRBJ1-5
CDR3: CSAFDLQGGGGNQPQHF

V: TRBV20-1
length: 15
J: TRBJ2-3
CDR3: CSATGLAGDADTQYF

V: TRBV29-1
length: 12
J: TRBJ1-4
CDR3: CSVEGINEKLFF

V: TRBV20-1
length: 14
J: TRBJ1-2
CDR3: CSARVLGGGGGYTF

V: TRBV7-7
length: 15
J: TRBJ2-3
CDR3: CASSLGLGKADTQYF

V: TRBV4-1
length: 14
J: TRBJ2-3
CDR3: CASSLRDYPDTQYF

V: TRBV28
length: 19
J: TRBJ2-4
CDR3: CASSPPGLAGVIAKNIQYF

V: TRBV6-1
length: 14
J: TRBJ1-1
CDR3: CASSEVPGQGRAFF

V: TRBV28
length: 11
J: TRBJ2-1
CDR3: CASSYLRGQFF

V: TRBV5-8
length: 13
J: TRBJ2-5
CDR3: CASSWDFVETQYF

V: TRBV6-5
length: 14
J: TRBJ1-2
CDR3: CASSYAREVGGYTF

V: TRBV9
length: 14
J: TRBJ2-7
CDR3: CASSVATLPYEQYF

V: TRBV11-2
length: 14
J: TRBJ1-4
CDR3: CASSLQQPNEKLFF

V: TRBV12-3/TRBV12-4
length: 15
J: TRBJ2-1
CDR3: CASSPGLGGGVEQFF

V: TRBV5-4
length: 15
J: TRBJ1-1
CDR3: CASSLGSGQGTEAFF

V: TRBV6-5
length: 14
J: TRBJ2-3
CDR3: CASNLQGPTDTQYF

V: TRBV19
length: 15
J: TRBJ2-3
CDR3: CASSPGLSNTDTQYF

V: TRBV10-3
length: 16
J: TRBJ1-1
CDR3: CAIRGSSWMGKDEAFF

V: TRBV27
length: 13
J: TRBJ1-2
CDR3: CASRSVVDYGYTF